This T cell receptor beta chain was identified in a study of graft-versus-host responses after intestinal transplantation. Study-wide background: Induction with anti-thymocyte globulin, then tacrolimus and steroids for 2 to 3 years, was given to all recipients. General observations from the study: Elevated graft-versus-host to host-versus-graft clonal ratios in allografts were recorded for patients with graft-donor T cell macrochimerism. An association linked early post-transplant HvG declines with peak circulating GvH clone levels. Detection of GvH clones occurred in recipient marrow, and some had their first appearance in ileum or blood.

The CDR3 has 17 residues. Germline CDR1 is GTSNPN and CDR2 is SVGIG (reference sequence). With 1 base removed from V and 3 bases from J, the gap between germline ends came to 20 bases. Sequencing used immunoSEQ multiplex PCR; TCRdb keeps in-frame clones, though not all of them. The data contain roughly 120,000 clones, 90% to 95% of them seen just once; the ten biggest clones take up approximately 0.11%. A note on this clone: Its matching antigen is unknown.

V usage is TRBV30 and J usage is TRBJ2-3; D is unresolved. The sequence was collected from a human donor who received an intestinal transplant. This material consisted of unstimulated CD4+ T cells sorted from spleen or lymph node cells, taken before intestinal transplant. CDR3 in amino acids: CAWSAPLSLGKTDTQYF. The CDR3 DNA follows: TGTGCCTGGAGTGCTCCCCTTTCGTTGGGGAAAACAGATACGCAGTATTTT.